A selection of T cell receptor beta chains follows, all from one sample in a study of T cells in Graves' hyperthyroidism and ophthalmopathy. MiXCR, run by TCRdb on the multiplex PCR reads, gives a single entry per CDR3 protein. The sample comprises 400,000 or so distinct CDR3 sequences, about 14% of which are singletons, and about 20% rests with the top ten. Sequences were obtained from blood. These receptors were collected from a woman aged 30 to 39 with Graves' ophthalmopathy. CDR3s include the opening cysteine and the closing phenylalanine or tryptophan. The D gene is left open where the match is weak. Clone size is not always given. Where it is, it says once, few, many or a class for expanded clones.

J,V,size,D,DNA,CDR3
TRBJ1-5,TRBV28,many,NA,TGTGCCAGCAGACAAGCAGGGGTTAGCAATCAGCCCCAGCATTTT,CASRQAGVSNQPQHF
TRBJ1-4,TRBV7-8,NA,TRBD1,TGTGCCAGCAGCTTGACAGGGATTAATGAAAAACTGTTTTTT,CASSLTGINEKLFF
TRBJ2-1,TRBV2,NA,TRBD2,TGTGCCAGCAGCGACCCTAGCGGGGGTGGCTACAATGAGCAGTTCTTC,CASSDPSGGGYNEQFF
TRBJ1-2,TRBV30,many,NA,TGTGCCTGGAGTGTCTTCCAAAATTATGGCTACACCTTC,CAWSVFQNYGYTF
TRBJ2-1,TRBV30,many,NA,TGTGCCTGGAGTGTACGCAGGGGCGTTATGTCTAATGAGCAGTTCTTC,CAWSVRRGVMSNEQFF
TRBJ1-4,TRBV12-3/TRBV12-4,many,TRBD1,TGTGCCAGCAGACACAGACAGGGGGGTGAAAAACTGTTTTTT,CASRHRQGGEKLFF
TRBJ1-1,TRBV11-2,NA,NA,TGTGCCAGCAGCCATACACAGGGCTTGGGCACTGAAGCTTTCTTT,CASSHTQGLGTEAFF
TRBJ2-3,TRBV5-1,many,NA,TGCGCCAGCAGATTCAGGGAATCAGATACGCAGTATTTT,CASRFRESDTQYF
TRBJ2-3,TRBV12-3/TRBV12-4,few,TRBD2,TGTGCCAGCAGCCCTATCAGCGGGGGGGCAACAGATACGCAGTATTTT,CASSPISGGATDTQYF
TRBJ1-2,TRBV14,NA,NA,TGTGCCAGCAGCCCAGAGATGGGTGGCGGCTACACCTTC,CASSPEMGGGYTF
TRBJ2-7,TRBV27,many,NA,TGTGCCAGCAGTCCACCTAAGGGGAGACAGGCCTACGAGCAGTACTTC,CASSPPKGRQAYEQYF
TRBJ2-7,TRBV6-1,many,TRBD2,TGTGCCAGCAGTGAATTTTTAGCGGGGGGAACGCTTGACTACGAGCAGTACTTC,CASSEFLAGGTLDYEQYF
TRBJ2-3,TRBV7-2,NA,NA,TGTGCCAGCAGCTCGGGGGCCCTCGTCACAGATACGCAGTATTTT,CASSSGALVTDTQYF
TRBJ2-3,TRBV3-1,many,NA,TGTGCCAGCAGCCAGGTGACAGGGAGGGGATCAGATACGCAGTATTTT,CASSQVTGRGSDTQYF
TRBJ2-1,TRBV7-9,many,NA,TGTGCCAGCAGCTTGCCGGGATCACCGTTGGATGAGCAGTTCTTC,CASSLPGSPLDEQFF
TRBJ2-7,TRBV28,many,NA,TGTGCCAGCAGTTTGTCCAGGGATGGGACCTACGAGCAGTACTTC,CASSLSRDGTYEQYF
TRBJ2-5,TRBV7-9,many,NA,TGTGCCAGCAGCTTACCCCCTGAGGAGACCCAGTACTTC,CASSLPPEETQYF
TRBJ2-3,TRBV2,many,NA,TGTGCCAGCAGCGGGTGGGACGGGAGCACAGATACGCAGTATTTT,CASSGWDGSTDTQYF
TRBJ2-1,TRBV28,many,NA,TGTGCCAGCATTCGAACGGGGTACTCCTACAATGAGCAGTTCTTC,CASIRTGYSYNEQFF
TRBJ2-3,TRBV7-8,many,TRBD2,TGTGCCAGCAGAATCAAGCGGGGGGGTTTGACAGATACGCAGTATTTT,CASRIKRGGLTDTQYF
TRBJ1-4,TRBV20-1,NA,NA,TGCAGTGCTAGCAGGGTCGTGAGTGAAAAACTGTTTTTT,CSASRVVSEKLFF
TRBJ1-4,TRBV28,many,NA,TGTGCCAGCAGTCCTAGTCCGGCACTAGGAGAAAAACTGTTTTTT,CASSPSPALGEKLFF
TRBJ1-4,TRBV4-1,many,NA,TGCGCCAGCAGCCCCTCAGGGGCTACTAATGAAAAACTGTTTTTT,CASSPSGATNEKLFF
TRBJ1-6,TRBV12-3/TRBV12-4,many,NA,TGTGCCAGCAGTTTCGGGGGGATGAATAACTCACCCCTCCACTTT,CASSFGGMNNSPLHF
TRBJ2-1,TRBV7-7,many,NA,TGTGCTAGCAGCCCCGAGCCTTTCCCCTACAATGAGCAGTTCTTC,CASSPEPFPYNEQFF
TRBJ2-5,TRBV18,many,TRBD1,TGTGCCAGCTCACCACGCCCCGGGACAGGGGATGAGACCCAGTACTTC,CASSPRPGTGDETQYF
TRBJ2-1,TRBV20-1,few,NA,TGCAGTGCTTCGGCGGGCCAAAGGGATGAGCAGTTCTTC,CSASAGQRDEQFF
TRBJ1-1,TRBV30,many,NA,TGTGCCTGGAGTGTACGGGGCCGGCAGGACACTGAAGCTTTCTTT,CAWSVRGRQDTEAFF
TRBJ2-4,TRBV9,few,NA,TGTGCCAGCAGTGTATCGGGATACAAAAACATTCAGTACTTC,CASSVSGYKNIQYF
TRBJ2-4,TRBV7-9,many,NA,TGTGCCAGCAGCTACATGATGAGCGATTTCGCCAAAAACATTCAGTACTTC,CASSYMMSDFAKNIQYF
TRBJ2-5,TRBV18,many,TRBD1,TGTGCCAGCTCACCAACCGGACAGGGGGCTGAGACCCAGTACTTC,CASSPTGQGAETQYF
TRBJ2-3,TRBV11-2,many,TRBD2,TGTGCCAGCAGCTTCAGGACTAGCCTGACTTTTAGCACAGATACGCAGTATTTT,CASSFRTSLTFSTDTQYF
TRBJ2-5,TRBV3-1,many,NA,TGTGCCAGCAGCCAAGATCGCAGGCTGGGGGAGACCCAGTACTTC,CASSQDRRLGETQYF
TRBJ1-1,TRBV6-2/TRBV6-3,many,NA,TGTGCCAGCAGTACGAGGGGGTTCGGCGCTGAAGCTTTCTTT,CASSTRGFGAEAFF